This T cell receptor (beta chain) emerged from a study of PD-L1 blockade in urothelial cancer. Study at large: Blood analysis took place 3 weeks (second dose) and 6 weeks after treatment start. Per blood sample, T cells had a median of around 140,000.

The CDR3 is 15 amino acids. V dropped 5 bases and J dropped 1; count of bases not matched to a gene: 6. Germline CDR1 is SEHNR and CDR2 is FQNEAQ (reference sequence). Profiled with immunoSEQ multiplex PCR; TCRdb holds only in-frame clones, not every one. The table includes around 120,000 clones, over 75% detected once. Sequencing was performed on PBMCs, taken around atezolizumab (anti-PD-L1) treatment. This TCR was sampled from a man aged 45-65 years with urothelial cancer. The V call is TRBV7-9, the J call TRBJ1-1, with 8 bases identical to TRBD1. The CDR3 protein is CASSLGQGENTEAFF. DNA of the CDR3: TGTGCCAGCAGCCTCGGACAGGGAGAGAACACTGAAGCTTTCTTT. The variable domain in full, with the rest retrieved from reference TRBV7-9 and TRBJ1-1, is DTGVSQNPRHKITKRGQNVTFRCDPISEHNRLYWYRQTLGQGPEFLTYFQNEAQLEKSRLLSDRFSAERPKGSFSTLEIQRTEQGDSAMYLCASSLGQGENTEAFFGQGTRLTVV.